This T cell receptor (beta chain) was retrieved from a study of shared clonotypes between healthy human individuals. Study overall: Each donor contributed plates that comprised three CD4 naive, three CD4 memory, two CD8 naive and one CD8 memory.

Repertoires were generated with immunoSEQ multiplex PCR, while TCRdb's copy carries only in-frame clones and drops some. The sample lists 300,000 or so clones, about 74% occurring once. This clone was counted once. V was clipped by 2 bases and J by 8 bases, with 10 bases between them. Germline V gene data show CDR1 as MDHEN and CDR2 as SYDVKM. The CDR3 loop spans 13 amino acids. The TCR comes from a man aged 25 to 40 in good health. The chain carries TRBV28 and TRBJ1-5; D call uncertain. The specimen was memory CD4+ T cells sorted from blood. Subset noted: CD45RA-negative fraction. This CDR3 reads CASSLGRQKPQHF. For the CDR3, the DNA is TGTGCCAGCAGTTTAGGTCGCCAGAAGCCCCAGCATTTT.